The 29 T cell receptor beta chains in this list originate from one sample, sequenced in a study of T cell responses to AZD1222 COVID-19 vaccine. Using immunoSEQ multiplex PCR, the repertoire was profiled, and TCRdb retains in-frame clones only, with some absent. Found here are more than 85,000 clones, over 75% of them singletons; the top ten hold roughly 18%. The sample consisted of peripheral blood, taken on day 0 of AZD1222 vaccination. The receptors shown here come from an adult in good health.

The CDR3 sequence: CASSVKGGTYEQYF. CDR3 DNA: TGTGCCAGCAGTGTGAAGGGGGGTACCTACGAGCAGTACTTC. The chain couples TRBV2 to TRBJ2-7; D may be TRBD1 or TRBD2 (6 bases each). CDR3 size: 14 residues. Germline-derived CDR1 and CDR2 are SNHLY and FYNNEI. The V end was cut by 4 bases, the J end by 2 bases, with 12 bases between. Based on the CDR3 plus reference TRBV2 and TRBJ2-7, the full variable domain is EPEVTQTPSHQVTQMGQEVILRCVPISNHLYFYWYRQILGQKVEFLVSFYNNEISEKSEIFDDQFSVERPDGSNFTLKIRSTKLEDSAMYFCASSVKGGTYEQYFGPGTRLTVT.

V gene TRBV5-4 combines with J gene TRBJ1-3, with 7 bases fitting TRBD1. Germline V gene sequence: CDR1 SGHNT, CDR2 YYREEE (reference sequence). V lost 7 bases to trimming and J lost 0 bases; unmatched junction nucleotides: 4. The CDR3 has 14 amino acids. The CDR3 reads CASGQVDSGNTIYF. The CDR3 nucleotides are TGTGCCAGCGGACAGGTCGACTCTGGAAACACCATATATTTT.

The rearrangement links TRBV3-1 (or the pseudogene TRBV3-2) to TRBJ2-5; D is unclear. The CDR3 has 12 amino acids. V lost 4 bases and J 1 base, leaving 4 bases between the germline ends. Germline lookup yields CDR1 LGHDT and CDR2 YNNKEL (reference sequence). CDR3: CASSRIQETQYF. In nucleotides, the CDR3 is TGTGCCAGCAGCCGGATCCAAGAGACCCAGTACTTC.

V is TRBV3-1 (or the pseudogene TRBV3-2) and J is TRBJ2-2, with 10 bases identical to TRBD1. Germline loops: CDR1 LGHDT, CDR2 YNNKEL (reference sequence). CDR3 length: 16 residues. The trim removed 6 bases at V and 2 bases at J, leaving 6 bases unmatched. CDR3 nucleotide sequence: TGTGCCAGCAGTCGACAGGGGGCCCTTAACACCGGGGAGCTGTTTTTT. Translated: CASSRQGALNTGELFF.

The J gene is TRBJ1-4, the V gene TRBV23-1; TRBD1 is a possible D gene (6 bases). TRBV23-1 is flagged as an ORF with uncertain function. The CDR3 loop spans 15 amino acids. V was trimmed by 5 bases and J by 0 bases, leaving 10 bases between them. CDR3 coding DNA: TGCGCCAGCAGTAAACAGGGTGCAACTAATGAAAAACTGTTTTTT. Protein: CASSKQGATNEKLFF.

V and J are TRBV5-1 and TRBJ1-5, with D possibly matching TRBD1 (6 bases). The CDR3 sequence is 16 residues long. The V end was cut by 4 bases, the J end by 5 bases, with 19 bases between. From germline, CDR1 is SGHRS and CDR2 YFSETQ. The DNA for the CDR3 is TGCGCCAGCAGCAATAAACTAGACAGGAAAGATCAGCCCCAGCATTTT. It specifies CASSNKLDRKDQPQHF.

The genes are TRBV18 and TRBJ1-1; D is unresolved. V was clipped by 1 base and J by 0 bases, with 12 bases between them. In germline, CDR1 is KGHSH, CDR2 LQKENI. There are 16 residues in the CDR3. Written as DNA, the CDR3 is TGTGCCAGCTCACCACGGAACCCAGCCATGAACACTGAAGCTTTCTTT. Residues: CASSPRNPAMNTEAFF. Complete variable domain (other parts from reference TRBV18 and TRBJ1-1): NAGVMQNPRHLVRRRGQEARLRCSPMKGHSHVYWYRQLPEEGLKFMVYLQKENIIDESGMPKERFSAEFPKEGPSILRIQQVVRGDSAAYFCASSPRNPAMNTEAFFGQGTRLTVV.

The genes are TRBV3-1 (or the pseudogene TRBV3-2) and TRBJ1-5, with D uncertain. Germline V gene data show CDR1 as LGHDT and CDR2 as YNNKEL (reference sequence). The V end lost 0 bases, the J end lost 10 bases, and 7 bases lay between the germline ends. The CDR3 runs 12 residues. The DNA of the CDR3 is TGTGCCAGCAGCCAAGAGGTGGGTCCCCAGCATTTT. Amino acids: CASSQEVGPQHF.

The CDR3 bases are TGCAGCGGGGGGCTCCACAGGGGTGGTGAGCAGTTCTTC. It is translated as CSGGLHRGGEQFF. This chain connects TRBV29-1 to TRBJ2-1; 7 bases are shared with TRBD1. With 7 bases clipped from V and 9 bases from J, the junction kept 12 bases outside the gene matches. The CDR3 runs 13 residues. Germline V gene data show CDR1 as SQVTM and CDR2 as ANQGSEA.

V usage is TRBV6-1 and J usage is TRBJ2-5; 7 bases are a match to TRBD1. This CDR3 spans 15 amino acids. V was pared by 1 base and J by 4 bases, with 6 bases of the junction left unmatched. CDR1 MNHNS and CDR2 SASEGT come from the germline V gene. The CDR3 reads CASSEEGAARETQYF. Written as DNA, the CDR3 is TGTGCCAGCAGTGAAGAGGGGGCGGCTCGAGAGACCCAGTACTTC.

In its sample, this clone was seen a few times. V is TRBV7-8 and J is TRBJ1-3; D call uncertain. V was trimmed by 1 base and J by 0 bases, leaving 7 bases between them. Germline V gene lookup returns CDR1 SGHVS and CDR2 FQNEAQ. This CDR3 comprises 15 residues. CDR3 region: CASSLVGNSGNTIYF. The CDR3 nucleotides are TGTGCCAGCAGCTTAGTGGGAAACTCTGGAAACACCATATATTTT.

V is TRBV5-4 and J is TRBJ1-2, with TRBD1 identical over 10 bases. The CDR3 runs 14 residues. Germline trimming cut 4 bases from V and 7 bases from J; bases unmatched to any gene: 7. Germline V lookup: CDR1 SGHNT, CDR2 YYREEE (reference sequence). The chain's CDR3 is CASSLTGGAGGYTF. CDR3 nucleotides: TGTGCCAGCAGCCTGACAGGGGGCGCGGGTGGCTACACCTTC.

The CDR3 sequence is CASSKAVFGRGPGYTF. The DNA for the CDR3 is TGTGCCAGCAGCAAAGCGGTCTTCGGCAGGGGGCCCGGCTACACCTTC. The chain employs TRBV21-1 and TRBJ1-2; the DNA was not used to check the table's D call, TRBD1. TRBV21-1 is a pseudogene locus. This CDR3 region has 16 residues.

The chain carries TRBV2 and TRBJ2-5, with D possibly being TRBD2 (6 bases). CDR1 and CDR2 from the germline V gene are SNHLY and FYNNEI. The CDR3 has 14 residues. V was pared by 2 bases and J by 10 bases, with 17 bases between. In nucleotides, the CDR3 is TGTGCCAGCAGTGAAACGGGGGATCTAGACGTCCAGTACTTC. It specifies CASSETGDLDVQYF.

The chain recombines TRBV19 with TRBJ2-2; D possibly corresponds to TRBD1 (5 bases). Trimming stripped 8 bases from V and 6 bases from J, with 16 bases between. This CDR3 has 14 amino acids. The V gene's germline CDR1 is LNHDA and CDR2 SQIVND (reference sequence). CDR3 DNA: TGTGCCAGTCTTAGTCGATCAGGGCCCGGGGAGCTGTTTTTT. This translates into CASLSRSGPGELFF.

V and J are TRBV27 and TRBJ2-3; D is ambiguous. V lost 1 base and J lost 2, with 7 bases in between. The CDR3 is 14 amino acids. Germline CDR1 and CDR2: MNHEY and SMNVEV (reference sequence). CDR3 sequence: CASSLYGFTDTQYF. DNA for the CDR3: TGTGCCAGCAGTTTATACGGATTCACAGATACGCAGTATTTT.

V and J are TRBV5-1 and TRBJ1-1, with D possibly being TRBD1 (5 bases). The CDR3 is 13 residues long. Per germline, CDR1 SGHRS and CDR2 YFSETQ. V was shortened by 0 bases and J by 4 bases, with 7 bases between the two germline ends. CDR3 protein: CASSLAGVTEAFF. The CDR3 bases are TGCGCCAGCAGCTTGGCGGGGGTCACTGAAGCTTTCTTT.

The gene calls are TRBV19 and TRBJ2-1, with 11 bases that match TRBD2. Losses at the gene ends were 7 bases for V and 2 bases for J; bases not matched to a gene: 4. The V gene's germline CDR1 is LNHDA and CDR2 SQIVND (reference sequence). The CDR3 totals 15 residues. The chain's CDR3 is CASNLAGGPYNEQFF. The CDR3 coding sequence is TGTGCCAGTAACTTAGCGGGAGGGCCCTACAATGAGCAGTTCTTC.

CDR3 nucleotide sequence: TGTGCCAGCAGTTCCCCCTCGGACAGGGGTGGACCTAATGAAAAACTGTTTTTT. Its translation: CASSSPSDRGGPNEKLFF. This rearrangement joins TRBV28 to TRBJ1-4; 9 nucleotides align to TRBD1. Germline values: CDR1 MDHEN, CDR2 SYDVKM. V lost 4 bases to trimming and J lost 3 bases; unmatched junction nucleotides: 12. The CDR3 extends over 18 amino acids.

The chain links TRBV4-2 to TRBJ2-1, with 15 bases identical to TRBD2. The junction had 1 base not matched to a gene; V was cut back by 3 bases and J by 4 bases. The CDR3 covers 16 residues. Germline lookup yields CDR1 LGHNA and CDR2 YNFKEQ. The CDR3 spells CASSHGTSGGYNEQFF. The DNA of the CDR3 is TGTGCCAGCAGCCACGGGACTAGCGGGGGGTACAATGAGCAGTTCTTC.

The chain carries TRBV18 and TRBJ2-1; 8 nucleotides align to TRBD1. The CDR3 consists of 13 residues. V shed 8 bases, J shed 9 bases, and the junction held 9 bases outside the gene matches. The germline CDR1 and CDR2 sequences are KGHSH and LQKENI. CDR3 in amino acids: CASRGTGAGEQFF. CDR3 bases: TGTGCCAGCCGTGGGACAGGAGCGGGTGAGCAGTTCTTC.

The chain uses TRBV2 and TRBJ1-1; the match to TRBD1 covers 7 bases. V shed 6 bases and J 2 bases; nucleotides not matched to a gene: 6. Germline CDR1 and CDR2: SNHLY and FYNNEI. This CDR3 spans 14 amino acids. The CDR3 DNA sequence: TGTGCCAGCAGGATCCGGGACAGCAACACTGAAGCTTTCTTT. Translation: CASRIRDSNTEAFF.

The chain uses TRBV7-9 and TRBJ1-4; 7 bases are shared with TRBD1. The germline V gene has CDR1 SEHNR and CDR2 FQNEAQ (reference sequence). CDR3 length equals 15 residues. Unmatched junction bases numbered 2, after V lost 0 bases and J lost 4 bases. CDR3 nucleotides: TGTGCCAGCAGCTTAGCGGCAGGGGGTAATGAAAAACTGTTTTTT. Its translation is CASSLAAGGNEKLFF.

This clone was seen a few times. This chain joins TRBV10-3 and TRBJ1-2; 9 bases are shared with TRBD1. Germline V gene sequence: CDR1 ENHRY, CDR2 SYGVKD. With 1 base clipped from V and 5 bases from J, the junction kept 5 bases outside the gene matches. The CDR3 runs to 15 residues. CDR3 coding DNA: TGTGCCATCAGTGAGTTCCCGGACAGGGGATATGGCTACACCTTC. It translates to CAISEFPDRGYGYTF.

The V and J genes are TRBV6-1 and TRBJ2-1; TRBD2 agrees at 13 bases. The CDR3 totals 18 residues. With V trimmed by 2 bases and J by 8 bases, 12 bases remained unmatched. CDR1 is MNHNS, CDR2 SASEGT, per germline. The CDR3 region has the DNA TGTGCCAGCAGTGAATGGGGGACTAGCGGGACGTTTGGCGATGAGCAGTTCTTC. Residues: CASSEWGTSGTFGDEQFF.

In its sample, this clone was seen a few times. Other DNA sequences in this specimen translate into the identical CDR3. CDR3 protein: CASSTGPPSYEQYF. The CDR3 region has the DNA TGTGCCAGCAGTACGGGACCACCGTCCTACGAGCAGTACTTC. The V call is TRBV2, the J call TRBJ2-7; D possibly matches TRBD1 or TRBD2 (5 bases each). Germline CDR1 reads SNHLY; CDR2 reads FYNNEI. This CDR3 region has 14 residues. Trimming shortened V by 5 bases and J by 1 base, and 12 bases separated the two germline ends.

This chain links TRBV7-8 with TRBJ1-5, with D maybe TRBD1 (5 bases). Germline CDR1 is SGHVS and CDR2 is FQNEAQ. CDR3 length equals 14 residues. Between the trimmed V and J ends, which lost 4 bases and 6 bases, there was a span of 13 bases. CDR3 sequence reads: CASSSFNRSQPQHF. CDR3 sequence (DNA): TGTGCCAGCAGCTCATTCAACAGGAGTCAGCCCCAGCATTTT. The variable domain in full, completed from reference TRBV7-8 and TRBJ1-5, reads GAGVSQSPRYKVAKRGQDVALRCDPISGHVSLFWYQQALGQGPEFLTYFQNEAQLDKSGLPSDRFFAERPEGSVSTLKIQRTQQEDSAVYLCASSSFNRSQPQHFGDGTRLSIL.

The chain recombines TRBV30 with TRBJ1-3; D is ambiguous. The CDR3 is 13 amino acids. Germline CDR1 is GTSNPN and CDR2 is SVGIG (reference sequence). Trimming pared 2 bases from V and 7 bases from J, leaving 12 bases between. CDR3 in DNA: TGTGCCTGGAGTACGGCCCGCTGGAACACCATATATTTT. This codes for CAWSTARWNTIYF.

The V gene is TRBV11-3, the J gene TRBJ1-6; D call uncertain. V was cut by 4 bases and J by 7 bases, with 8 bases left in between. Germline loops: CDR1 SGHNT, CDR2 YENEEA. The CDR3 is 13 residues long. The CDR3 nucleotides are TGTGCCAGCAGCTCCCGCGGGAATTCACCCCTCCACTTT. Protein sequence: CASSSRGNSPLHF.